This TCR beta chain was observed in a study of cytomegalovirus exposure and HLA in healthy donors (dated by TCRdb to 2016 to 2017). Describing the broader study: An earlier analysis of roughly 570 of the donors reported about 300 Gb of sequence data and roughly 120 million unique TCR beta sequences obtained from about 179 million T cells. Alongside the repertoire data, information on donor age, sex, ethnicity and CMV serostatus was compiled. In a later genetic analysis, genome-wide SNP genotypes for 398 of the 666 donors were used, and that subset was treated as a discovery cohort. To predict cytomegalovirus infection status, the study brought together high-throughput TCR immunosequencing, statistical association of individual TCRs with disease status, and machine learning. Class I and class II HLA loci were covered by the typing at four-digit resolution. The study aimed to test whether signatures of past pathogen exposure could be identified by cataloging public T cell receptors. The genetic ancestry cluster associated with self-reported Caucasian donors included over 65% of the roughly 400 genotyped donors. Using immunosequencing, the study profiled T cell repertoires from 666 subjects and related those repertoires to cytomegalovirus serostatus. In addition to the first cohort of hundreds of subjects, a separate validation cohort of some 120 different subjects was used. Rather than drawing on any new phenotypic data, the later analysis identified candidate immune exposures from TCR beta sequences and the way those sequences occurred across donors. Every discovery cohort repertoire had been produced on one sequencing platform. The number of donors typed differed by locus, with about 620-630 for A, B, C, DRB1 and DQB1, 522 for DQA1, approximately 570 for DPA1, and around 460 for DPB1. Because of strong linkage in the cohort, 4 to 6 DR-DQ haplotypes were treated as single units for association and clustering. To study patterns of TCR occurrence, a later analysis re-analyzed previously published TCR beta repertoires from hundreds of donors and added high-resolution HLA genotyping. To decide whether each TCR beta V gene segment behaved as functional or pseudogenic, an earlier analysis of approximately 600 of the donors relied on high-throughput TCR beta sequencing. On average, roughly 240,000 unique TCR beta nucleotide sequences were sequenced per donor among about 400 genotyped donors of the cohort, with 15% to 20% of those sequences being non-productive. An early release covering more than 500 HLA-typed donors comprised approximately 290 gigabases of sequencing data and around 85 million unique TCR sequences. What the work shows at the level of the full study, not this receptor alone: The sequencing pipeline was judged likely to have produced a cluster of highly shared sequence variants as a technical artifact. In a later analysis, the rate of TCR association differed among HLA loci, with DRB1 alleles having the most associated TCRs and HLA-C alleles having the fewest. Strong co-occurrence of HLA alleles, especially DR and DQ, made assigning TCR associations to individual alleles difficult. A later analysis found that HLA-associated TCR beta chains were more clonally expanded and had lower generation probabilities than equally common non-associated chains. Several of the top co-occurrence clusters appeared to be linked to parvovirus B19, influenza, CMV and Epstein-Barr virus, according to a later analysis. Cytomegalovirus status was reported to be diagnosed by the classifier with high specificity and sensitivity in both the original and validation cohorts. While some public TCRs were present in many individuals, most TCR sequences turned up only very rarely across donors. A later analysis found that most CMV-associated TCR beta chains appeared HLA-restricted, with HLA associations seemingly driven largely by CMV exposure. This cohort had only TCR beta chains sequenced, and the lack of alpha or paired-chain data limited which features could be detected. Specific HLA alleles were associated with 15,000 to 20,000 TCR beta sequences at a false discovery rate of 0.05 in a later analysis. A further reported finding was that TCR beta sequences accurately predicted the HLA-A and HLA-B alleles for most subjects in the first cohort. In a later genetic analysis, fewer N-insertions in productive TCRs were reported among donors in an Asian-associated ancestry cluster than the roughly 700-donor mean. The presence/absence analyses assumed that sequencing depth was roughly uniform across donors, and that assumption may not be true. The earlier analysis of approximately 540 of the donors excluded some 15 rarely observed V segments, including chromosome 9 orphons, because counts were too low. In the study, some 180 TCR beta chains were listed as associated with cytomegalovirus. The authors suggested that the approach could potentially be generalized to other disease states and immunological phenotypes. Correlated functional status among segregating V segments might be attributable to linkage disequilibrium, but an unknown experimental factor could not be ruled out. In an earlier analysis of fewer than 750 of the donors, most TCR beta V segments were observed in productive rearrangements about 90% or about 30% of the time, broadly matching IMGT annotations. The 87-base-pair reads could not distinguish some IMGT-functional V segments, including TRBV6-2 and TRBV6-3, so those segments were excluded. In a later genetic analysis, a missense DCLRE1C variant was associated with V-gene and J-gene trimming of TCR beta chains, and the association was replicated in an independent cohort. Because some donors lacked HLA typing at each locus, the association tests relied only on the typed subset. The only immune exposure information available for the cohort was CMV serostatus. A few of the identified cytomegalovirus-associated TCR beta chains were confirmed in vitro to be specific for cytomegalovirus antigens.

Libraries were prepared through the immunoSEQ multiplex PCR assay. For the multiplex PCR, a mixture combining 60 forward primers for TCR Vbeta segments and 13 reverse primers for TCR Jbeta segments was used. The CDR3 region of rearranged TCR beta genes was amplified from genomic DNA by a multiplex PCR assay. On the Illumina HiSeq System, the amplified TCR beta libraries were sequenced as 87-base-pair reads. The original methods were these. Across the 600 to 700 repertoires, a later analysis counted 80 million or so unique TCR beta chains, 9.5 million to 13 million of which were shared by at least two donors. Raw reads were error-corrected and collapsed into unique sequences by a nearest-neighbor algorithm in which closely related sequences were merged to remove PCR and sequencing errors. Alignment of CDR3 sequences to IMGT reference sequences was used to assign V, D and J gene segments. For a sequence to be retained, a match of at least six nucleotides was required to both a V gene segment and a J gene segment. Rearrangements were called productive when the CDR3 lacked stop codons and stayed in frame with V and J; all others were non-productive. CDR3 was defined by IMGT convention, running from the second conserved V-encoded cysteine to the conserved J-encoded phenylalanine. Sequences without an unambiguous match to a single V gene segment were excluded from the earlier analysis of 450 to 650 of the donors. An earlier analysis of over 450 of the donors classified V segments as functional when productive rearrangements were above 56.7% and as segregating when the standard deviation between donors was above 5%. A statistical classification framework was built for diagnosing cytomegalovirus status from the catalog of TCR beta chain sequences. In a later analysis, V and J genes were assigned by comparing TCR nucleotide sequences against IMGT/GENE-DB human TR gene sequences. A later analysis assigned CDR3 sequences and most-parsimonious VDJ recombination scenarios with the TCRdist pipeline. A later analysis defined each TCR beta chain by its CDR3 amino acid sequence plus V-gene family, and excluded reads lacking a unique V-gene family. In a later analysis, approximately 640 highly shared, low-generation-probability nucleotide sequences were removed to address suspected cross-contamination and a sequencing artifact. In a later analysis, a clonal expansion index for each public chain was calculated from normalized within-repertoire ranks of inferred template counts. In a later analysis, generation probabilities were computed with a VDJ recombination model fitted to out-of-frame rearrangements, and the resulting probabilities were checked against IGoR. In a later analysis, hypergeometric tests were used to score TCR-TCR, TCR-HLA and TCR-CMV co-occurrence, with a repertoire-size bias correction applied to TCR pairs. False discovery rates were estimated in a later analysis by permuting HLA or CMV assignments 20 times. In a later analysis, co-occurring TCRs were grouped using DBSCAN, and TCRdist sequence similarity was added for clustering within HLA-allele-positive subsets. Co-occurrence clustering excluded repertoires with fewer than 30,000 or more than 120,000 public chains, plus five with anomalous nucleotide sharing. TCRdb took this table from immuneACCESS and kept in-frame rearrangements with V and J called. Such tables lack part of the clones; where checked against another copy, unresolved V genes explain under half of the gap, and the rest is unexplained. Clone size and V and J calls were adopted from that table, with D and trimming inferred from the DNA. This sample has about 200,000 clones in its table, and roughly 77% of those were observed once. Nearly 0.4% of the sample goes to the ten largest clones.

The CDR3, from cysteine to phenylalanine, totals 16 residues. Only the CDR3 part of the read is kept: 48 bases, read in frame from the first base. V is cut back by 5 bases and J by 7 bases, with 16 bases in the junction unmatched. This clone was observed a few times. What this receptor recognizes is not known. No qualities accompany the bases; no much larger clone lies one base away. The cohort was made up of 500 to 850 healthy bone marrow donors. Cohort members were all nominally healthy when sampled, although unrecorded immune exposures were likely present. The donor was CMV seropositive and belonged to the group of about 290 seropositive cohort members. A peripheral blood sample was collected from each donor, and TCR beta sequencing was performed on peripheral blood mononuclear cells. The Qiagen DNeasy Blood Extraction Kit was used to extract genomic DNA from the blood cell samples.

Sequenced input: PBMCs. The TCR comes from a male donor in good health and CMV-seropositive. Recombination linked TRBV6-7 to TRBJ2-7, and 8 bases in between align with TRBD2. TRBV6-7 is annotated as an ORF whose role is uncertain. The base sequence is TGTGCCAGCAGTCTACTCCGACCACTAGCGGCCATGGAGCAGTACTTC. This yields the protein CASSLLRPLAAMEQYF.